This paragraph covers one TCR beta chain sequence. The target antigen is unknown. The data derive from a study of tumor-infiltrating lymphocytes in localized non-small cell lung cancer. At the level of the study: Several tumor histologies, both smoking statuses, and some post-neoadjuvant chemotherapy samples were included. Whole-study findings and limits: TCR sequencing covered a subset of patients with enough tissue. IM1 and IM2 tumors showed no difference in T-cell fraction.

Trimming shortened V by 0 bases and J by 0 bases, and 6 bases separated the two germline ends. Germline CDR1 is LGHNA and CDR2 is YSLEER. This CDR3 is built from 15 residues. The assay was immunoSEQ multiplex PCR, and TCRdb's table has in-frame clones only and misses some. The sample lists some 9,000 clones, 60% to 80% seen once, with roughly a tenth in the top ten. This TCR derives from a human donor with non-small cell lung cancer. The V call is TRBV4-3, the J call TRBJ1-5; no clear D gene. The sample was uninvolved lung tissue not adjacent to the tumor. The CDR3 region is CASSQDRSSNQPQHF. The CDR3 DNA reads TGCGCCAGCAGCCAAGATCGTAGTAGCAATCAGCCCCAGCATTTT.